This TCR beta chain is drawn from a study of shared clonotypes between healthy human individuals. The V end lost 0 bases, the J end lost 11 bases, and 14 bases lay between the germline ends. Germline values: CDR1 SGHRS, CDR2 YFSETQ. This CDR3 has 13 amino acids. This clone appeared a single time. Produced via immunoSEQ multiplex PCR; TCRdb's table is partial and in-frame only. The sample yields about 2.4 million clones, 93% seen once. The chain recombines TRBV5-1 with TRBJ1-1, with D unresolved. The sample comprised naive CD4+ T cells from PBMCs. Subset indicated: CD45RA+ positively selected. This receptor was taken from a man aged 18 to 30 in good health. Some clones in this sample may be carry-over from other donors' samples. The CDR3 nucleotides are TGCGCCAGCAGCTTGGGCGCCTCCGCGGGGGCTTTCTTT. Amino acid sequence: CASSLGASAGAFF.